Shown below are 31 T cell receptor beta chains from a single sample sequenced in a study of blood T cell repertoires in COVID-19. Measured with immunoSEQ multiplex PCR; TCRdb has only the in-frame clones, and not every one. The data show about 110,000 clones, 88% seen once. The sample taken for sequencing was peripheral blood. These receptors all come from a man aged 45 to 65 with active or convalescent COVID-19.

The rearrangement uses TRBV6-5 and TRBJ1-2, with D possibly TRBD1 on 5 matching bases. Germline V gene sequence: CDR1 MNHEY, CDR2 SVGAGI. CDR3 size: 13 residues. Trimming stripped 7 bases from V and 8 bases from J, with 17 bases between. CDR3 protein: CASMATGASGYTF. The CDR3 DNA follows: TGTGCCAGCATGGCAACAGGAGCCTCGGGCTACACCTTC.

This rearrangement joins TRBV5-1 to TRBJ1-1, with D possibly matching TRBD1 (5 bases). With 0 bases removed from V and 1 base from J, the gap between germline ends came to 7 bases. The CDR3 has 14 amino acids. Per germline, CDR1 SGHRS and CDR2 YFSETQ. Written as DNA, the CDR3 is TGCGCCAGCAGCTTGGGACAGACGAACACTGAAGCTTTCTTT. Amino acids: CASSLGQTNTEAFF.

The chain couples TRBV2 to TRBJ1-1; TRBD1 might be the D (5 bases). Trimming shortened V by 5 bases and J by 6 bases, and 16 bases separated the two germline ends. This CDR3 spans 14 amino acids. Germline CDR1 and CDR2: SNHLY and FYNNEI. The CDR3 here is CASSWGGRSSEAFF. The CDR3, as DNA: TGTGCCAGCAGTTGGGGGGGAAGAAGTTCTGAAGCTTTCTTT. Full variable domain (missing parts from reference TRBV2 and TRBJ1-1): EPEVTQTPSHQVTQMGQEVILRCVPISNHLYFYWYRQILGQKVEFLVSFYNNEISEKSEIFDDQFSVERPDGSNFTLKIRSTKLEDSAMYFCASSWGGRSSEAFFGQGTRLTVV.

This sequence joins TRBV28 and TRBJ1-4, with D possibly matching TRBD1 (6 bases). Per the germline V gene, CDR1 is MDHEN and CDR2 is SYDVKM. The CDR3 is 14 amino acids. V shed 5 bases and J shed 5 bases, with 12 bases lying between them. This chain's CDR3 is CASSLPGANEKLFF. CDR3 DNA sequence: TGTGCCAGCAGTCTCCCAGGGGCCAATGAAAAACTGTTTTTT. The full variable domain, in which reference TRBV28 and TRBJ1-4 provide the parts outside the CDR3, is DVKVTQSSRYLVKRTGEKVFLECVQDMDHENMFWYRQDPGLGLRLIYFSYDVKMKEKGDIPEGYSVSREKKERFSLILESASTNQTSMYLCASSLPGANEKLFFGSGTQLSVL.

The V and J genes are TRBV6-4 and TRBJ1-5, with a tentative D call TRBD1 (6 bases). From germline, CDR1 is MRHNA and CDR2 SNTAGT. Trimming removed 3 bases at V and 3 bases at J, with 12 bases between. This CDR3 is built from 15 residues. The CDR3 here is CASSEVPGANQPQHF. For the CDR3, the DNA is TGTGCCAGCAGTGAAGTTCCAGGGGCCAATCAGCCCCAGCATTTT.

The chain employs TRBV6-5 and TRBJ2-7; D perhaps matches TRBD2 (5 bases). This CDR3 has 13 amino acids. Germline V gives CDR1 MNHEY, CDR2 SVGAGI. Trimming stripped 11 bases from V and 7 bases from J, with 21 bases between. The CDR3 is CAASRSGVGEQYF. CDR3 nucleotide sequence: TGTGCCGCCAGCAGGTCCGGGGTTGGAGAGCAGTACTTC.

This clone is medium-sized (0.01 to 0.1%). This chain uses TRBV6-1 with TRBJ1-2, with D unclear. Trimming stripped 3 bases from V and 1 base from J, with 9 bases between. This CDR3 spans 14 amino acids. The germline gives CDR1 MNHNS, CDR2 SASEGT. In DNA form, the CDR3 reads TGTGCCAGCAGTGATGGCAGAAATAACTATGGCTACACCTTC. This codes for CASSDGRNNYGYTF.

The CDR3 spells CASISDTQYF. For the CDR3, the DNA is TGTGCCAGCATATCGGATACGCAGTATTTT. The chain uses TRBV6-5 and TRBJ2-3; D unresolved. V dropped 7 bases and J dropped 6 bases, with 5 bases sitting between them. This CDR3 comprises 10 residues. CDR1 and CDR2 from the germline V gene are MNHEY and SVGAGI.

The chain uses TRBV6-1 and TRBJ2-5; 15 bases agree with TRBD2. J lost 1 base, V lost 4 bases, and 10 bases had no gene match. CDR3 size: 19 residues. Germline V lookup: CDR1 MNHNS, CDR2 SASEGT. The CDR3 reads CASSVTGTSGRSVQETQYF. CDR3 coding DNA: TGTGCCAGCAGTGTAACCGGGACTAGCGGGAGGTCGGTCCAAGAGACCCAGTACTTC.

This chain uses TRBV9 with TRBJ1-4; D remains unclear. The CDR3 spans 14 residues. Germline CDR1 is SGDLS and CDR2 is YYNGEE. V was clipped by 0 bases and J by 5 bases, with 8 bases between them. CDR3 loop: CASSVGYRNEKLFF. CDR3 bases: TGTGCCAGCAGCGTAGGGTATAGAAATGAAAAACTGTTTTTT. Full variable domain (outside the CDR3, taken from reference TRBV9 and TRBJ1-4): DSGVTQTPKHLITATGQRVTLRCSPRSGDLSVYWYQQSLDQGLQFLIQYYNGEERAKGNILERFSAQQFPDLHSELNLSSLELGDSALYFCASSVGYRNEKLFFGSGTQLSVL.

The chain uses TRBV28 and TRBJ1-2, with TRBD1 identical over 7 bases. Germline V lookup: CDR1 MDHEN, CDR2 SYDVKM. J gave up 6 bases and V 4 bases, and 11 bases lay outside the gene matches. This CDR3 has 15 residues. CDR3 bases: TGTGCCAGCAGTTCGGACAGGATTTCTCTTAATGGCTACACCTTC. Translating it yields CASSSDRISLNGYTF.

The CDR3 DNA follows: TGTGCCAGTTCCGACAGGCCAAATCAGCCCCAGCATTTT. Protein product: CASSDRPNQPQHF. V is TRBV19 and J is TRBJ1-5; weak D call: TRBD1 (6 bases). CDR1 LNHDA and CDR2 SQIVND come from the germline V gene (reference sequence). The CDR3 loop spans 13 amino acids. Trimming cost V 8 bases and J 4 bases, with 12 bases left between them.

The J gene is TRBJ1-5, the V gene TRBV4-1; D not certain. The CDR3 contains 13 residues. The germline gives CDR1 MGHRA, CDR2 YSYEKL. Trimming shortened V by 4 bases and J by 6 bases, and 10 bases separated the two germline ends. This CDR3 is CASSRGMFQPQHF. The DNA of the CDR3 is TGCGCCAGCAGCCGCGGAATGTTTCAGCCCCAGCATTTT.

V gene TRBV7-9 combines with J gene TRBJ2-2; 7 positions agree with TRBD1. V was clipped by 5 bases and J by 2 bases; unmatched bases: 5. The germline CDR1 and CDR2 sequences are SEHNR and FQNEAQ (reference sequence). This CDR3 comprises 15 residues. CDR3 in DNA: TGTGCCAGCAGCATGGGACAGCCAAACACCGGGGAGCTGTTTTTT. Its translation: CASSMGQPNTGELFF. Together with reference TRBV7-9 and TRBJ2-2, the CDR3 gives the full variable domain: DTGVSQNPRHKITKRGQNVTFRCDPISEHNRLYWYRQTLGQGPEFLTYFQNEAQLEKSRLLSDRFSAERPKGSFSTLEIQRTEQGDSAMYLCASSMGQPNTGELFFGEGSRLTVL.

The chain is built from TRBV28 and TRBJ1-2; 10 positions agree with TRBD1. The CDR3 spans 16 residues. The germline CDR1 and CDR2 sequences are MDHEN and SYDVKM. Trimming at V came to 3 bases and at J to 8 bases, leaving 12 bases not matched to a gene. The CDR3 DNA reads as TGTGCCAGCAGTTTTGACAGGGGGCGGCTCTGGGGAGGCTACACCTTC. Amino acid sequence: CASSFDRGRLWGGYTF.

The rearrangement uses TRBV3-1 (or the pseudogene TRBV3-2) and TRBJ2-6, with TRBD1 matching 10 bases. CDR1 and CDR2 (germline): LGHDT, YNNKEL (reference sequence). The J segment lost 2 bases and the V segment lost 2 bases, leaving 3 bases of the junction unmatched. The CDR3 runs 17 residues. The CDR3 is CASSQQTGGAGANVLTF. The CDR3 region has the DNA TGTGCCAGCAGCCAACAGACAGGGGGCGCTGGGGCCAACGTCCTGACTTTC.

The V gene is TRBV28, the J gene TRBJ2-3; maybe TRBD1 (6 bases). The V end was cut by 2 bases, the J end by 0 bases, with 6 bases between. Germline-derived CDR1 and CDR2 are MDHEN and SYDVKM. The CDR3 sequence is 14 residues long. The CDR3 DNA is TGTGCCAGCAGTTTAGGACAGAGCACAGATACGCAGTATTTT. The encoded protein is CASSLGQSTDTQYF.

V usage is TRBV7-8 and J usage is TRBJ2-5, with 10 bases aligning to TRBD2. The CDR3 covers 16 residues. Germline lookup yields CDR1 SGHVS and CDR2 FQNEAQ. V trimming: 2 bases; J trimming: 3 bases; junction bases outside the gene matches: 6. The CDR3 reads CASSLRRTSGKETQYF. The CDR3 DNA sequence: TGTGCCAGCAGCTTAAGAAGGACTAGCGGAAAAGAGACCCAGTACTTC. Complete variable domain (other parts from reference TRBV7-8 and TRBJ2-5): GAGVSQSPRYKVAKRGQDVALRCDPISGHVSLFWYQQALGQGPEFLTYFQNEAQLDKSGLPSDRFFAERPEGSVSTLKIQRTQQEDSAVYLCASSLRRTSGKETQYFGPGTRLLVL.

The V and J genes are TRBV6-4 and TRBJ2-1; 7 nucleotides agree with TRBD2. The germline V gene has CDR1 MRHNA and CDR2 SNTAGT. V was clipped by 7 bases and J by 3 bases; unmatched bases: 12. This CDR3 is built from 16 residues. The CDR3 region has the DNA TGTGCCAGCATGTTAGGGAGGGAGGACTACTACAATGAGCAGTTCTTC. Its translation is CASMLGREDYYNEQFF.

This clone was detected only once. The chain joins TRBV25-1 to TRBJ2-2; TRBD1 is a possible D gene (6 bases). Trimming stripped 2 bases from V and 3 bases from J, with 10 bases between. The CDR3 length is 15 residues. Germline-derived CDR1 and CDR2 are MGHDK and SYGVNS. The CDR3 protein is CASSEAGAHTGELFF. For the CDR3, the DNA is TGTGCCAGCAGTGAAGCAGGGGCTCACACCGGGGAGCTGTTTTTT.

The J gene is TRBJ1-2, the V gene TRBV3-1 (or the pseudogene TRBV3-2); weak D call: TRBD1 (5 bases). CDR3 length: 16 residues. Germline V lookup: CDR1 LGHDT, CDR2 YNNKEL (reference sequence). The V gene lost 2 bases and the J gene lost 6 bases, with 19 bases spanning the gap. CDR3 DNA sequence: TGTGCCAGCAGCCAACACTCCCCCCGGGACTTAGATGGCTACACCTTC. As protein: CASSQHSPRDLDGYTF.

The chain carries TRBV6-5 and TRBJ2-3; 9 bases are a match to TRBD1. J lost 2 bases, V lost 7 bases, and 7 bases had no gene match. From germline, CDR1 is MNHEY and CDR2 SVGAGI. This CDR3 comprises 15 residues. CDR3 sequence reads: CASTWDREATDTQYF. In DNA, the CDR3 is TGTGCCAGCACTTGGGACAGGGAGGCCACAGATACGCAGTATTTT.

The table lists this clone with a count of one. The chain uses TRBV2 and TRBJ2-5, with D perhaps TRBD1 (5 bases). CDR3 length equals 14 residues. The V and J ends lost 4 bases and 1 base respectively, with 10 bases between them. CDR1 and CDR2 (germline): SNHLY, FYNNEI. The CDR3 loop reads CASSVVQAQETQYF. Written as DNA, the CDR3 is TGTGCCAGCAGTGTAGTACAGGCCCAAGAGACCCAGTACTTC.

The V call is TRBV11-3, the J call TRBJ2-7; 7 positions agree with TRBD2. This CDR3 has 16 amino acids. After removal of 5 bases from V and 0 bases from J, the junction contained 10 bases not matched to a gene. CDR1 and CDR2 (germline): SGHNT, YENEEA. The CDR3 DNA is TGTGCCAGCAGCCCAAACGGGAGGTCAAACTCCTACGAGCAGTACTTC. The encoded protein is CASSPNGRSNSYEQYF.

This clone was recorded once. The chain joins TRBV5-1 to TRBJ2-6; no clear D gene. Germline CDR1 SGHRS, CDR2 YFSETQ. Between the trimmed V and J ends, which lost 0 bases and 5 bases, there was a span of 9 bases. This CDR3 has 15 residues. The CDR3 sequence is CASSLEPERANVLTF. DNA for the CDR3: TGCGCCAGCAGCTTGGAGCCCGAAAGGGCCAACGTCCTGACTTTC.

The chain combines TRBV6-6 with TRBJ2-2, with 8 bases fitting TRBD2. The CDR3 totals 15 residues. Germline V gives CDR1 MNHNY, CDR2 SVGAGI (reference sequence). The J segment lost 6 bases and the V segment lost 4 bases, leaving 7 bases of the junction unmatched. The CDR3: CASSSQRESSGELFF. In DNA, the CDR3 is TGTGCCAGCAGTTCTCAGCGGGAGTCCTCCGGGGAGCTGTTTTTT.

The V call is TRBV30, the J call TRBJ1-3; D is unclear. The CDR3 is 12 residues long. Germline CDR1 reads GTSNPN; CDR2 reads SVGIG (reference sequence). V lost 1 base, J lost 4 bases, and 5 bases lay in between. DNA for the CDR3: TGTGCCTGGAGTGCTAGCGGAAACACCATATATTTT. Protein product: CAWSASGNTIYF.

This clone occurred a few times. In DNA form, the CDR3 reads TGTGCCAGCTCACCCTTTCCTCCAGGGCTAAGTGAGACCCAGTACTTC. Amino acids: CASSPFPPGLSETQYF. The V and J genes are TRBV18 and TRBJ2-5; a possible D gene is TRBD1 (5 bases). There are 16 residues in the CDR3. Germline-derived CDR1 and CDR2 are KGHSH and LQKENI. The V end lost 3 bases, the J end lost 5 bases, and 19 bases lay between the germline ends.

The rearrangement joins TRBV5-5 to TRBJ1-1; 8 bases are shared with TRBD1. This CDR3 region has 14 residues. From germline, CDR1 is SGHKS and CDR2 YYEKEE (reference sequence). Unmatched junction bases numbered 6, after V lost 3 bases and J lost 5 bases. The CDR3 DNA reads TGTGCCAGCAGCTCCCAGGGGGCTCGAACTGAAGCTTTCTTT. Protein sequence: CASSSQGARTEAFF.

The chain recombines TRBV27 with TRBJ2-5, with 8 bases aligning to TRBD1. Germline CDR1 reads MNHEY; CDR2 reads SMNVEV (reference sequence). This CDR3 spans 13 amino acids. Trimming removed 5 bases from V and 6 bases from J; junction bases left unmatched: 5. CDR3 nucleotides: TGTGCCAGCAGTAGGCAGGGGGCAAAGACCCAGTACTTC. It encodes CASSRQGAKTQYF.

The genes are TRBV5-1 and TRBJ2-7; possible D gene TRBD1, 6 bases. Trimming removed 0 bases from V and 1 base from J, with 11 bases in between. Germline CDR1 reads SGHRS; CDR2 reads YFSETQ. This CDR3 has 15 residues. The CDR3 spells CASSLGPGDSYEQYF. CDR3 coding DNA: TGCGCCAGCAGCTTGGGGCCAGGGGATTCCTACGAGCAGTACTTC. The complete variable domain, with remaining parts taken from reference TRBV5-1 and TRBJ2-7, reads KAGVTQTPRYLIKTRGQQVTLSCSPISGHRSVSWYQQTPGQGLQFLFEYFSETQRNKGNFPGRFSGRQFSNSRSEMNVSTLELGDSALYLCASSLGPGDSYEQYFGPGTRLTVT.